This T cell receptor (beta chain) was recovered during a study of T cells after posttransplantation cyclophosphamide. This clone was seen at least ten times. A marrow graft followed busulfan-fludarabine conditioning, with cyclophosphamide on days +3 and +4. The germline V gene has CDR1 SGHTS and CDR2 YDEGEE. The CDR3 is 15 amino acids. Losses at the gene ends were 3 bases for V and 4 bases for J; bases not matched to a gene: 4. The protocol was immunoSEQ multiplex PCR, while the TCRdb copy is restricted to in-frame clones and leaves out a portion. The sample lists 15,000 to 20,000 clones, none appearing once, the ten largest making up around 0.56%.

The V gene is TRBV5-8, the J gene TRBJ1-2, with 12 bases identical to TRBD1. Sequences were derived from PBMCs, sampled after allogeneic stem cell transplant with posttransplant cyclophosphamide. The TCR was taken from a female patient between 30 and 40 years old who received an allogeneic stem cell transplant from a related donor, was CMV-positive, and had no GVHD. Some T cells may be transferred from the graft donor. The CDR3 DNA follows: TGTGCCAGCAGCTCGGGACAGGGGGCGATCTATGGCTACACCTTC. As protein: CASSSGQGAIYGYTF.